This paragraph reports one TCR beta chain. Its specificity is not known. The sample comes from a study of monozygotic twins with inflammatory bowel disease. General study points: Healthy co-twins showed greater TCRbeta diversity (inverse Simpson) than IBD patients. Results did not support any single strong IBD-associated signal or clonotype. Fewer clonotypes were shared with others by IBD patients than by healthy twins, especially with disease activity.

Per donor there was one draw, yielding a blood sample of over 2 ml. TCRdb processed the 5' RACE reads again and assigns one entry to each CDR3 protein, with no DNA. This table holds about 160,000 distinct CDR3 sequences. The TCR sequence derives from a human donor with ulcerative colitis or Crohn's disease, or a healthy co-twin of an affected twin (not recorded which). Sequencing input: blood.

The CDR3 loop reads CASSRGTGVNQPQHF. This chain uses TRBV12-3 or TRBV12-4 with TRBJ1-5; TCRdb's D call of TRBD1 is untestable without DNA. This CDR3 is 15 amino acids long.